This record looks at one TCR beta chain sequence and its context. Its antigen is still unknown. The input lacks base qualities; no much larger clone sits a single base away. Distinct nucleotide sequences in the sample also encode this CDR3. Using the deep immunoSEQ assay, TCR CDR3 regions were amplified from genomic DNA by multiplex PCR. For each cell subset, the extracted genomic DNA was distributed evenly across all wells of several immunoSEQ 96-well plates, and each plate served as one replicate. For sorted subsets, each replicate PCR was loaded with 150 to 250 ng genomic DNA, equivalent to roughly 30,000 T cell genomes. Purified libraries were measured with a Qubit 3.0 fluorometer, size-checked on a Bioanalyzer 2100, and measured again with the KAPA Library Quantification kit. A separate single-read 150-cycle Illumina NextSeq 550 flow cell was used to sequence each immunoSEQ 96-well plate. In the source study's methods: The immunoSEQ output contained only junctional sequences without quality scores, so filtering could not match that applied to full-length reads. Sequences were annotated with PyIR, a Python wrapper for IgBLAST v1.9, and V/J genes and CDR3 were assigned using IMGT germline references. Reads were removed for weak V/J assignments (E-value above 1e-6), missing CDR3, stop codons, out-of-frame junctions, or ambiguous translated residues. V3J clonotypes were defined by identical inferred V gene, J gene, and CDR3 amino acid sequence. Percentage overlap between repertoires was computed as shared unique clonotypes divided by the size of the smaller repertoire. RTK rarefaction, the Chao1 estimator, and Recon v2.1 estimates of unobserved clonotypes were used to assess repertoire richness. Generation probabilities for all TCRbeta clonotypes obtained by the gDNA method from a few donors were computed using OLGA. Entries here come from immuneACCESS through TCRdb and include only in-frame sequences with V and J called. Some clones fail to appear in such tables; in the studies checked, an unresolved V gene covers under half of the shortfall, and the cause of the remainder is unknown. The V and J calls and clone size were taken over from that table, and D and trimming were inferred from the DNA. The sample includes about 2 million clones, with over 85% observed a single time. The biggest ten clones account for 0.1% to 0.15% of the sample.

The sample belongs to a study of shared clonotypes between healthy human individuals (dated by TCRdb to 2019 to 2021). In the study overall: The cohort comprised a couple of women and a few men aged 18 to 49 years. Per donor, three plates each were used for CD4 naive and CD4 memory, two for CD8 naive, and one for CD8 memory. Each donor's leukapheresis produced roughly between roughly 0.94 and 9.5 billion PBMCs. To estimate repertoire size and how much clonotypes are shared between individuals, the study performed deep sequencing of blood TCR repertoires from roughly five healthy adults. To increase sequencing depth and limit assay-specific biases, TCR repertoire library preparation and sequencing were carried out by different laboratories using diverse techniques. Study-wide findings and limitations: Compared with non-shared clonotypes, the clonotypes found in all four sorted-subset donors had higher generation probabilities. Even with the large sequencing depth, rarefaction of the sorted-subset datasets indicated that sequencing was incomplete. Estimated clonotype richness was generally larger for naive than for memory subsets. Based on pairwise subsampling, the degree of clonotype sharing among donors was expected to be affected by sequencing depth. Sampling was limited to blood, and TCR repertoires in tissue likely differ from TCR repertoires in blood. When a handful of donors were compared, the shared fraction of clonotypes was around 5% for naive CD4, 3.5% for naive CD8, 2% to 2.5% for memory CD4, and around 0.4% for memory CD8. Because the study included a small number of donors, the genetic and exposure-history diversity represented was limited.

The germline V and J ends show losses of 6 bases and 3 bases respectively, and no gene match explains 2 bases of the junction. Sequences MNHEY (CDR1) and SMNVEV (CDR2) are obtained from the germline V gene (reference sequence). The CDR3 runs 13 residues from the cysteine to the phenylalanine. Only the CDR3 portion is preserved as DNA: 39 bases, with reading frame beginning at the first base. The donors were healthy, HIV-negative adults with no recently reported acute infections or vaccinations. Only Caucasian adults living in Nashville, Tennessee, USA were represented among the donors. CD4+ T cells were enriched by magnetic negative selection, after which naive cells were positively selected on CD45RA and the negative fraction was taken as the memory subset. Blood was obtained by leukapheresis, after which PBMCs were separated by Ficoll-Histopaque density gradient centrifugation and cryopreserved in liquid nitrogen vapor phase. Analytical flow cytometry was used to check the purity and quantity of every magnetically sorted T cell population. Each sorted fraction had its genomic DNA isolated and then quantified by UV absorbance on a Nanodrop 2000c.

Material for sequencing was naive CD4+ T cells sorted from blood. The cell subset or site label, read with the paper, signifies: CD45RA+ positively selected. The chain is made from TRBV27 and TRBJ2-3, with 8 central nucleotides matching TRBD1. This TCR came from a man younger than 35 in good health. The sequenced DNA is TGTGCCAGCAGCGGACAGGGTACAGATACGCAGTATTTT. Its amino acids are CASSGQGTDTQYF.